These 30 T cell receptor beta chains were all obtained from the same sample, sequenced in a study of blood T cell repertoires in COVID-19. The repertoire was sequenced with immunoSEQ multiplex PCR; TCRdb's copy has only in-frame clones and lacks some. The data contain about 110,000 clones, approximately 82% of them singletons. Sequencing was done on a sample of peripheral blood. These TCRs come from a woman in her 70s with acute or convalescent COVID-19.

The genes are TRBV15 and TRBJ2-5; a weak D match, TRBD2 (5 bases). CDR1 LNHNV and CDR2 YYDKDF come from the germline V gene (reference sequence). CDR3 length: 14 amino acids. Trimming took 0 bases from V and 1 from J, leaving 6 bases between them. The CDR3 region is CATSRDGLQETQYF. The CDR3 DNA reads TGTGCCACCAGCAGAGACGGACTCCAAGAGACCCAGTACTTC.

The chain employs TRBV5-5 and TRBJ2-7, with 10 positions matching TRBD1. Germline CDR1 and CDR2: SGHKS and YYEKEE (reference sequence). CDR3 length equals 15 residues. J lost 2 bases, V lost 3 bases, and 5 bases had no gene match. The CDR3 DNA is TGTGCCAGCAGCTACCGGGACAGGGGAGCCTACGAGCAGTACTTC. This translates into CASSYRDRGAYEQYF.

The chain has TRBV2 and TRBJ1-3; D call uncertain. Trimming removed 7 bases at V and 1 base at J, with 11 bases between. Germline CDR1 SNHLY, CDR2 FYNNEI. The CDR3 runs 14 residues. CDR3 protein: CASTERASGNTIYF. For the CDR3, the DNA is TGTGCCAGCACGGAGAGGGCGTCTGGAAACACCATATATTTT.

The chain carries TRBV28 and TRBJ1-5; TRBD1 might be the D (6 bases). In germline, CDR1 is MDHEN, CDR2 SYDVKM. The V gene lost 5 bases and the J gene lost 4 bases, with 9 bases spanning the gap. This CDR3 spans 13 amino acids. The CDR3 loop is CASSAGENQPQHF. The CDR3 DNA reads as TGTGCCAGCAGTGCAGGGGAGAATCAGCCCCAGCATTTT.

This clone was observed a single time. The chain's CDR3 is CASSLSRPRSDEQFF. The CDR3 DNA sequence: TGTGCCAGCAGTTTATCTCGGCCCCGAAGCGACGAGCAGTTCTTC. V is TRBV27 and J is TRBJ2-1; D is unresolved. The CDR3 has 15 residues. Trimming stripped 0 bases from V and 10 bases from J, with 16 bases between. Germline CDR1 and CDR2: MNHEY and SMNVEV (reference sequence).

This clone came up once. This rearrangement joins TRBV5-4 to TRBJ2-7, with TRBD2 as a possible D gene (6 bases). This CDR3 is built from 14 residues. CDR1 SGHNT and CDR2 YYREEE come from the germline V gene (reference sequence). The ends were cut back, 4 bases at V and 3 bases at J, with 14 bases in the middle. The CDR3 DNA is TGTGCCAGCAGCCCCCGGGACTGGGGCTACGAGCAGTACTTC. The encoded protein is CASSPRDWGYEQYF.

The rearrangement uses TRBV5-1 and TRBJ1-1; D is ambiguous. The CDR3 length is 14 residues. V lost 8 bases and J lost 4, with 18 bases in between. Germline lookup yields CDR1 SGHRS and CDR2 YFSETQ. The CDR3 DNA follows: TGCGCCAGTACAACGGGATTCATGGGCACTGAAGCTTTCTTT. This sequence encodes CASTTGFMGTEAFF.

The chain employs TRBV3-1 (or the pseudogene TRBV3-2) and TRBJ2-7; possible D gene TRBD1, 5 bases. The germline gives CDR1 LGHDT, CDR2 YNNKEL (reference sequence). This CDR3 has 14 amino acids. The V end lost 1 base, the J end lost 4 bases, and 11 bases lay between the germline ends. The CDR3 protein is CASSQGRTLYEQYF. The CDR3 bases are TGTGCCAGCAGCCAAGGCAGGACACTTTACGAGCAGTACTTC.

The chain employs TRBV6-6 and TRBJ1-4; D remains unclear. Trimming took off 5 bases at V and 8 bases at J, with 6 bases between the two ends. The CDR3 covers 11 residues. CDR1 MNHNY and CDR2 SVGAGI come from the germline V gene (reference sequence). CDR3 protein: CASSTTEKLFF. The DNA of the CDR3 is TGTGCCAGCAGTACGACAGAAAAACTGTTTTTT.

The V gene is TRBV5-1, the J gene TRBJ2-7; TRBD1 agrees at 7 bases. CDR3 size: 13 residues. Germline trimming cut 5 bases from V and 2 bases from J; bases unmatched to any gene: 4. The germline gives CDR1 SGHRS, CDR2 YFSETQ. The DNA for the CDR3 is TGCGCCAGCAGGTCGGGGACAGCCTACGAGCAGTACTTC. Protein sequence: CASRSGTAYEQYF.

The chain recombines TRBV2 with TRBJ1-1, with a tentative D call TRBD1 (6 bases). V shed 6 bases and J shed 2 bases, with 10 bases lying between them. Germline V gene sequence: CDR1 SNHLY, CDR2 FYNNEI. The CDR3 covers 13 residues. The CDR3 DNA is TGTGCCAGCAGCCAACAGGGAAACACTGAAGCTTTCTTT. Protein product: CASSQQGNTEAFF.

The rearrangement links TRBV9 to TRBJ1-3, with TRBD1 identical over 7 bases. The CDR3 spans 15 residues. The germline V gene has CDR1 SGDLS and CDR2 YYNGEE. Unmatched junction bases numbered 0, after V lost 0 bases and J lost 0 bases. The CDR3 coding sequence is TGTGCCAGCAGCGTAGGACAGGGCTCTGGAAACACCATATATTTT. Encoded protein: CASSVGQGSGNTIYF.

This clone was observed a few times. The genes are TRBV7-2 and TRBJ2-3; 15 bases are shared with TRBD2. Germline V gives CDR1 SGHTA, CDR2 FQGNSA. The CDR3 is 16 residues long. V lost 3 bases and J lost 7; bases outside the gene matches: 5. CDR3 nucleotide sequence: TGTGCCAGCAGCTTCGGACTAGCGGGGGGGCGAAATACGCAGTATTTT. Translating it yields CASSFGLAGGRNTQYF.

The CDR3 DNA follows: TGTGCCAGCAGTTCCATGGGGGGGAGCTCCTACGAGCAGTACTTC. It encodes CASSSMGGSSYEQYF. The genes are TRBV27 and TRBJ2-7; 7 bases agree with TRBD2. CDR1 and CDR2 from the germline V gene are MNHEY and SMNVEV (reference sequence). The CDR3 is 15 amino acids. The J segment lost 0 bases and the V segment lost 4 bases, leaving 6 bases of the junction unmatched.

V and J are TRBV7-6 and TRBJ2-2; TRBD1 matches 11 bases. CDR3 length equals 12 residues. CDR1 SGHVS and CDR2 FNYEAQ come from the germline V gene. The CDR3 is CAGQGVTGELFF. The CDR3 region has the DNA TGTGCGGGACAGGGGGTGACCGGGGAGCTGTTTTTT.

The CDR3 reads CASSSYLQGAKDTQYF. CDR3 DNA: TGTGCCAGCAGCTCATACCTACAGGGGGCGAAAGATACGCAGTATTTT. The chain couples TRBV5-4 to TRBJ2-3, with 9 positions matching TRBD1. Trimming cost V 3 bases and J 5 bases; bases outside gene matches: 10. The CDR3 is made up of 16 amino acids. Germline-derived CDR1 and CDR2 are SGHNT and YYREEE (reference sequence). Filled out from reference TRBV5-4 and TRBJ2-3, the complete variable domain reads ETGVTQSPTHLIKTRGQQVTLRCSSQSGHNTVSWYQQALGQGPQFIFQYYREEENGRGNFPPRFSGLQFPNYSSELNVNALELDDSALYLCASSSYLQGAKDTQYFGPGTRLTVL.

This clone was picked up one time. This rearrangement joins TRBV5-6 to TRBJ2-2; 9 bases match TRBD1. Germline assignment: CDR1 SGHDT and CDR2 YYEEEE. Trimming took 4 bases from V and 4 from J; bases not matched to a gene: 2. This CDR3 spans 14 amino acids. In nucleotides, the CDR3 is TGTGCCAGCAGCGGGACAGGGATCACCGGGGAGCTGTTTTTT. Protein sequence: CASSGTGITGELFF.

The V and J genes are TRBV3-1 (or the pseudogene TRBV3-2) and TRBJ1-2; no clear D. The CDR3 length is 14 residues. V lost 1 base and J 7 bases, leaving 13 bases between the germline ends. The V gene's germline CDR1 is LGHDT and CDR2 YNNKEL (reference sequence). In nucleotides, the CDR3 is TGTGCCAGCAGCCAAGCACCGGGTATCGGTGGCTACACCTTC. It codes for CASSQAPGIGGYTF.

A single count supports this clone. CDR3: CASTLHGEAFF. CDR3 DNA sequence: TGTGCCAGCACCCTACACGGGGAAGCTTTCTTT. The chain recombines TRBV5-6 with TRBJ1-1; D gene unclear. Trimming cost V 6 bases and J 8 bases, with 11 bases left between them. This CDR3 region has 11 residues. Looked up from germline, CDR1 is SGHDT and CDR2 is YYEEEE. The entire variable domain, with the rest obtained from reference TRBV5-6 and TRBJ1-1, is as follows: DAGVTQSPTHLIKTRGQQVTLRCSPKSGHDTVSWYQQALGQGPQFIFQYYEEEERQRGNFPDRFSGHQFPNYSSELNVNALLLGDSALYLCASTLHGEAFFGQGTRLTVV.

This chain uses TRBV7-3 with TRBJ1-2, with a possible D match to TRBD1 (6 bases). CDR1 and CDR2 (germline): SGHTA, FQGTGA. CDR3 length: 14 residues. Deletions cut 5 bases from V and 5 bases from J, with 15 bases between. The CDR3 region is CASSNTGSGYGYTF. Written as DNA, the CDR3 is TGTGCCAGCAGCAACACAGGGAGTGGTTATGGCTACACCTTC.

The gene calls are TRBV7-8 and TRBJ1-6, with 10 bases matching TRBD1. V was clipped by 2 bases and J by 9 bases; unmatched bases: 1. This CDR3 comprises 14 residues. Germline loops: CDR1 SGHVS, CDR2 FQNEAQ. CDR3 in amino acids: CASSLWDRGSPLHF. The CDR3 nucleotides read TGTGCCAGCAGCTTATGGGACAGGGGTTCACCCCTCCACTTT.

Here the CDR3 DNA reads TGTGCCAGCAGTCCCCTAGTGAGCTCTGGAAACACCATATATTTT. Its protein product is CASSPLVSSGNTIYF. The rearrangement joins TRBV2 to TRBJ1-3; D not certain. V lost 5 bases, J lost 0 bases, and 11 bases lay in between. The CDR3 runs to 15 residues. Germline assignment: CDR1 SNHLY and CDR2 FYNNEI.

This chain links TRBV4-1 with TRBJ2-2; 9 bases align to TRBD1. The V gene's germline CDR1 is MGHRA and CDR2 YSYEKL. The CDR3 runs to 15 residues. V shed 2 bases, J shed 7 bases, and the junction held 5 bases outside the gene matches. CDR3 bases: TGCGCCAGCAGCCAACCGGGACAGGGTAGCGGGGAGCTGTTTTTT. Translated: CASSQPGQGSGELFF.

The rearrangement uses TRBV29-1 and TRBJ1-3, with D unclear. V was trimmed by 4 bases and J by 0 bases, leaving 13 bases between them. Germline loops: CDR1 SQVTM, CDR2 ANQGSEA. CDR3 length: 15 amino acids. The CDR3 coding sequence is TGCAGCGTTGCCCACGGTCGTACCTCTGGAAACACCATATATTTT. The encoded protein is CSVAHGRTSGNTIYF.

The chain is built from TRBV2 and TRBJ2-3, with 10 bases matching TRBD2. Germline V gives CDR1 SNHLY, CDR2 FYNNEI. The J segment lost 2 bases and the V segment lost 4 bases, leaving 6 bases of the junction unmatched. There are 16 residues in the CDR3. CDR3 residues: CASSGTGTSDTDTQYF. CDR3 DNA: TGTGCCAGCAGTGGAACCGGGACTAGCGACACAGATACGCAGTATTTT.

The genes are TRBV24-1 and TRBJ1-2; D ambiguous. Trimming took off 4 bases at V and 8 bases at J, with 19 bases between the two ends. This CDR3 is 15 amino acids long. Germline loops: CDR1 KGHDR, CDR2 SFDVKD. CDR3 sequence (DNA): TGTGCCACCAGTGACCGAGAATCTGGGAGGTGGGGCTACACCTTC. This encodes CATSDRESGRWGYTF.

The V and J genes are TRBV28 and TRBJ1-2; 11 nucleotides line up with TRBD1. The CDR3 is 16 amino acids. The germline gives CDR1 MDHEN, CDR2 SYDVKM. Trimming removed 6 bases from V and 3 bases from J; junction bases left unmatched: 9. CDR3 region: CASSPDRGRPDYGYTF. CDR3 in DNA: TGTGCCAGCAGCCCGGACAGGGGGCGCCCCGACTATGGCTACACCTTC.

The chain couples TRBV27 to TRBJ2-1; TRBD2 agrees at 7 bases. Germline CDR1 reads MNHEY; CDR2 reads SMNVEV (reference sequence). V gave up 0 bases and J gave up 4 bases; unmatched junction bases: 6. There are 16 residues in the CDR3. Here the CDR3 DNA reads TGTGCCAGCAGTTTATCGCGGCGGGAGAAGTACAATGAGCAGTTCTTC. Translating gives CASSLSRREKYNEQFF.

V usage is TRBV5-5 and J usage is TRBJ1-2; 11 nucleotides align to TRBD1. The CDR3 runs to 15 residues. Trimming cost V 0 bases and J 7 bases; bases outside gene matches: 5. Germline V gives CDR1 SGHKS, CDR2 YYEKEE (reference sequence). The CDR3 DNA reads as TGTGCCAGCAGCTTGGTGGGACAGGGGGTGTTTGGCTACACCTTC. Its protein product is CASSLVGQGVFGYTF.

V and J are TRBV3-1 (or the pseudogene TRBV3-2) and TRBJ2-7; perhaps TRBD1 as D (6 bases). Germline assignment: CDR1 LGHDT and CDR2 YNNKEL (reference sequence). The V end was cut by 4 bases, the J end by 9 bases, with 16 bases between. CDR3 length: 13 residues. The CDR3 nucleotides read TGTGCCAGCAGCCCCCGGGACACAGCGCGGCAGTACTTC. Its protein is CASSPRDTARQYF.